These 5 T cell receptor beta chains came from one sample sequenced in a study of radiotherapy plus CTLA-4 blockade in lung cancer. Some clones are missing from TCRdb's copy, which holds only in-frame ones; the method was immunoSEQ multiplex PCR. The sample comprises 53,000 or so clones, roughly 90% of which are singletons, and 7.8% rests with the top ten. This specimen consisted of peripheral blood, obtained from a patient treated with radiotherapy plus ipilimumab. The source is a human donor with non-small cell lung cancer whose response to radiotherapy plus ipilimumab could not be evaluated.

V and J are TRBV27 and TRBJ2-7, with D possibly being TRBD1 (6 bases). In germline, CDR1 is MNHEY, CDR2 SMNVEV (reference sequence). The V end was cut by 6 bases, the J end by 3 bases, with 15 bases between. This CDR3 is 14 amino acids long. The CDR3 protein is CASRDRFTGYEQYF. CDR3 nucleotide sequence: TGTGCCAGCAGGGACAGATTCACAGGCTACGAGCAGTACTTC.

This clone was detected a few times. The V and J genes are TRBV4-1 and TRBJ1-2, with 7 positions matching TRBD1. CDR1 is MGHRA, CDR2 YSYEKL, per germline. V gave up 1 base and J gave up 4 bases; unmatched junction bases: 6. The CDR3 sequence is 15 residues long. The CDR3 sequence is CASSQAQGQPYGYTF. DNA for the CDR3: TGCGCCAGCAGCCAAGCACAGGGACAGCCCTATGGCTACACCTTC.

The rearrangement uses TRBV5-1 and TRBJ2-7, with no clear D. The germline V gene has CDR1 SGHRS and CDR2 YFSETQ. Trimming shortened V by 2 bases and J by 2 bases, and 11 bases separated the two germline ends. The CDR3 contains 14 residues. CDR3: CASSFGGSPYEQYF. As DNA, the CDR3 is TGCGCCAGCAGCTTCGGCGGATCTCCCTACGAGCAGTACTTC.

This chain uses TRBV27 with TRBJ2-3; no clear D gene. V lost 2 bases and J 2 bases, leaving 20 bases between the germline ends. The CDR3 has 18 residues. Germline CDR1 is MNHEY and CDR2 is SMNVEV (reference sequence). For the CDR3, the DNA is TGTGCCAGCAGTTTAGGTCAACTACCACTAAGCGACACAGATACGCAGTATTTT. Its translation: CASSLGQLPLSDTDTQYF.

The CDR3 DNA follows: TGTGCCTGGGGACTAGGGACTACGCAGTATTTT. Translating gives CAWGLGTTQYF. The chain employs TRBV30 and TRBJ2-3; 7 nucleotides agree with TRBD2. J was trimmed by 8 bases and V by 5 bases; bases with no gene match: 4. Looked up from germline, CDR1 is GTSNPN and CDR2 is SVGIG (reference sequence). The CDR3 has 11 residues.